The present entry profiles one T cell receptor (beta chain) with its context. Original processing notes: From reference gene primer amplification, estimates of nucleated cell counts were derived. Measured with immunoSEQ multiplex PCR; TCRdb has only the in-frame clones, and not every one. V, J and clone size reflect that table, while D and trimming were determined from the DNA. The sample lists approximately 89,000 clones, 80% seen once, with around 17% in the top ten. This record comes from a study of blood T cell repertoires in COVID-19. Turning to the study itself: The United States, Italy and Spain provided the acute and convalescent COVID-19 samples.

The receptor was isolated from a human donor in a cohort sampled during active COVID-19. Sequenced input: peripheral blood.

The CDR3 bases are TGTGCCAGCAGCCAAGTAGGCGTTGGCGGGGGTAACCACGAGCAGTACTTC. It codes for CASSQVGVGGGNHEQYF. This chain joins TRBV3-1 (or the pseudogene TRBV3-2) and TRBJ2-7; 7 bases are a match to TRBD2. The CDR3 length is 17 residues. CDR1 is LGHDT and CDR2 is YNNKEL in the germline V gene (reference sequence). V gave up 1 base and J gave up 5 bases; unmatched junction bases: 14.